This TCR beta chain was recorded in a study of T cells in Graves' hyperthyroidism and ophthalmopathy. Study details: Peripheral blood was secured at the point of initial diagnosis, before any treatment.

There were TCR beta CDR3 regions amplified from RNA transcripts. The HTBI primer set was used in a first-round RT-PCR of the TCR CDR3. TCRdb recomputed calls from the multiplex PCR reads with MiXCR, one row per CDR3 protein. The table records about 560,000 distinct CDR3 sequences, 15% to 19% of them present only once. Study observations and caveats: Most thyroid clonotypes that were expanded above 0.001 also turned up in blood.

This CDR3 spans 11 amino acids. CDR1 and CDR2 (germline): MNHNS, SASEGT. V lost 6 bases and J lost 5, with 8 bases in between. This clonotype was observed many times. Its target is not known. Specimen: blood. This receptor was obtained from a woman between 25 and 40 years old with Graves' hyperthyroidism. The J gene is TRBJ2-7, the V gene TRBV6-1; TRBD2 is a possible D gene (5 bases). This CDR3 is CASRRDDEQYF. As DNA, the CDR3 is TGTGCCAGCAGACGGGATGACGAGCAGTACTTC.